These T cell receptor beta chains were read from a single sample in a study of T cell repertoires in cytomegalovirus infection. For these TCRs, the target antigens are not known. TCRdb ran MiXCR on the reads and lists one entry per CDR3 protein. The sample shows 50,000 to 55,000 distinct CDR3 sequences, 20% to 25% of them seen only once. This sample comprised CD8+ T cells from cultured PBMCs, obtained from culture after CMV antigen stimulation. These TCRs come from a human donor in good health (CMV status not recorded). Some clones in this sample may be carry-over from other donors' samples. CDR3s include the opening cysteine and the closing phenylalanine or tryptophan.

CDR3aa: CASSLAPGGRYNEQFF
v_gene: TRBV19
len: 16
j_gene: TRBJ2-1

CDR3aa: CASRSTGNQPQHF
v_gene: TRBV6-2/TRBV6-3
len: 13
j_gene: TRBJ1-5

CDR3aa: CASSLYSGQGSYGYTF
v_gene: TRBV11-2
len: 16
j_gene: TRBJ1-2

CDR3aa: CASSSPPYEQYF
v_gene: TRBV7-2
len: 12
j_gene: TRBJ2-7

CDR3aa: CSARQAGALETQYF
v_gene: TRBV20-1
len: 14
j_gene: TRBJ2-5

CDR3aa: CASSPRSGTRATGELFF
v_gene: TRBV7-9
len: 17
j_gene: TRBJ2-2

CDR3aa: CASSHSPSTPAYNEQFF
v_gene: TRBV7-9
len: 17
j_gene: TRBJ2-1

CDR3aa: CSVDLGGTNTGELFF
v_gene: TRBV29-1
len: 15
j_gene: TRBJ2-2

CDR3aa: CASSFSYNEQFF
v_gene: TRBV5-4
len: 12
j_gene: TRBJ2-1

CDR3aa: CASSLRGGPQETQYF
v_gene: TRBV11-2
len: 15
j_gene: TRBJ2-5

CDR3aa: CASTWGHEQFF
v_gene: TRBV6-2/TRBV6-3
len: 11
j_gene: TRBJ2-1

CDR3aa: CASSFGWTGPNEKLFF
v_gene: TRBV7-6
len: 16
j_gene: TRBJ1-4

CDR3aa: CASRWRQGGGYQPQHF
v_gene: TRBV6-6
len: 16
j_gene: TRBJ1-5

CDR3aa: CASSLGQGYFEAFF
v_gene: TRBV11-2
len: 14
j_gene: TRBJ1-1

CDR3aa: CASIGWVEQYF
v_gene: TRBV2
len: 11
j_gene: TRBJ2-7

CDR3aa: CASSPVSDTEAFF
v_gene: TRBV12-3/TRBV12-4
len: 13
j_gene: TRBJ1-1

CDR3aa: CASSEEGIGATEAFF
v_gene: TRBV6-1
len: 15
j_gene: TRBJ1-1

CDR3aa: CASTLRDRTEVDTQYF
v_gene: TRBV11-2
len: 16
j_gene: TRBJ2-3

CDR3aa: CASSLGTSGGNEQYF
v_gene: TRBV7-2
len: 15
j_gene: TRBJ2-7

CDR3aa: CASSYSRDSFNEQYF
v_gene: TRBV6-2/TRBV6-3
len: 15
j_gene: TRBJ2-7

CDR3aa: CASSQALRGADTQYF
v_gene: TRBV4-3
len: 15
j_gene: TRBJ2-3

CDR3aa: CATHTGSFQYF
v_gene: TRBV19
len: 11
j_gene: TRBJ2-4

CDR3aa: CASSGNSFNEQFF
v_gene: TRBV7-6
len: 13
j_gene: TRBJ2-1

CDR3aa: CATSPRDRAVGELFF
v_gene: TRBV15
len: 15
j_gene: TRBJ2-2

CDR3aa: CASSPGQGRSYGYTF
v_gene: TRBV18
len: 15
j_gene: TRBJ1-2

CDR3aa: CASSPYRAGPTNEKLFF
v_gene: TRBV7-8
len: 17
j_gene: TRBJ1-4

CDR3aa: CASSFGKHEQYF
v_gene: TRBV11-2
len: 12
j_gene: TRBJ2-7

CDR3aa: CASSQGQGSRPEAFF
v_gene: TRBV7-9
len: 15
j_gene: TRBJ1-1